These 2 T cell receptor beta chains share one sample of origin, sequenced in a study of T cell repertoires in cytomegalovirus infection. No cognate antigen is known for these TCRs. TCRdb passed the reads through MiXCR, listing each CDR3 protein once. The table lists around 900,000 distinct CDR3 sequences, around 30% of them singletons. The specimen comprised cultured CD8+ T cells from PBMCs, sampled from culture after CMV antigen stimulation. These receptors were taken from a human donor in good health (CMV status not recorded). Some clones in this sample may be carry-over from other donors' samples.

This chain joins TRBV24-1 and TRBJ2-7; D is undetermined. V dropped 9 bases and J dropped 11 bases, with 22 bases sitting between them. Germline V lookup: CDR1 KGHDR, CDR2 SFDVKD. The CDR3 runs to 13 residues. CDR3: CATGWKVFRREYF. The CDR3 DNA is TGTGCCACCGGTTGGAAGGTTTTCCGTCGGGAGTACTTC.

The chain employs TRBV11-1 and TRBJ1-1; maybe TRBD1 (5 bases). The germline V gene has CDR1 SGHAT and CDR2 FQDESV (reference sequence). The CDR3 totals 15 residues. V lost 4 bases, J lost 7 bases, and 19 bases lay in between. CDR3 DNA: TGTGCCAGCAGCTCATTTACTGGGGGGGGTGATGAAGCTTTCTTT. It encodes CASSSFTGGGDEAFF.